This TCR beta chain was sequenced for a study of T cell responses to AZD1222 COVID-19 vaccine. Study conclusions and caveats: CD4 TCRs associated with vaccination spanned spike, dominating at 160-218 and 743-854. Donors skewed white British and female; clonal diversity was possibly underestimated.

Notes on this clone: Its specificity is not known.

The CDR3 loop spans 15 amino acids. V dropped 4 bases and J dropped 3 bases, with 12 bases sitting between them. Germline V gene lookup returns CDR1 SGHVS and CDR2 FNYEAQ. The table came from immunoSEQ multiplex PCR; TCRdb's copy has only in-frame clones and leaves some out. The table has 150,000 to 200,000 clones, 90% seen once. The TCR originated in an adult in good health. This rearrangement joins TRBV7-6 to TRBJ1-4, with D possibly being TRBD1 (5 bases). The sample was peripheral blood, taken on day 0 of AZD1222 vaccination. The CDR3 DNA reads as TGTGCCAGCAGCTCACCGGGGGACTCTAATGAAAAACTGTTTTTT. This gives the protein CASSSPGDSNEKLFF.